The rows below give T cell receptor beta chains drawn from one sample of a study of T-cell memory formation after mild COVID-19. TCRdb passed the 5' RACE reads through MiXCR, listing each CDR3 protein once. The table shows about 200,000 distinct CDR3 sequences, with over 9% occurring only once. The sequencing input was PBMCs or a T cell subset sorted from them (not recorded which). Every receptor here comes from a man aged 18 to 29 who had mild COVID-19 (a few samples of this study predate the infection). Cell type and time point are not known. CDR3s include the opening cysteine and the closing phenylalanine or tryptophan. The D gene is left open where the match is weak. Rows may omit the clone size; those that give it use once, few, many or a size class.

V: TRBV7-2
D: TRBD1
J: TRBJ2-3
size: many
DNA: TGTGCCAGCAGCAGACAGGGGTCAGATACGCAGTATTTT
CDR3: CASSRQGSDTQYF

V: TRBV5-1
D: .
J: TRBJ2-3
size: many
DNA: TGCGCCAGCAGCCAACCAGAAGGGGATACGCAGTATTTT
CDR3: CASSQPEGDTQYF

V: TRBV20-1
D: TRBD2
J: TRBJ2-1
size: few
DNA: TGCAGTGCTAAGATAAGCGGGGGGGCGAGTGAGCAGTTCTTC
CDR3: CSAKISGGASEQFF

V: TRBV28
D: .
J: TRBJ2-7
size: .
DNA: TGTGCCAGCAGTTTACTATCCGGGAAGACGCAGTACTTC
CDR3: CASSLLSGKTQYF

V: TRBV20-1
D: TRBD2
J: TRBJ2-3
size: few
DNA: TGCAGTGCTAGATCTAGCGGGGGGCCAGATACGCAGTATTTT
CDR3: CSARSSGGPDTQYF

V: TRBV7-2
D: .
J: TRBJ2-3
size: .
DNA: TGTGCCAGCAGCCGAAGCGGGCTCACAAGGGATACGCAGTATTTT
CDR3: CASSRSGLTRDTQYF

V: TRBV18
D: TRBD2
J: TRBJ2-3
size: few
DNA: TGTGCCAGCTCCGTCCTCGGGACTAGCGGGGCCAGCACAGATACGCAGTATTTT
CDR3: CASSVLGTSGASTDTQYF

V: TRBV18
D: TRBD2
J: TRBJ2-1
size: .
DNA: TGTGCCAGCTCACTACGTAGCGGGGGGGCCAACAATGAGCAGTTCTTC
CDR3: CASSLRSGGANNEQFF

V: TRBV6-6
D: TRBD1
J: TRBJ1-6
size: few
DNA: TGTGCCAGCAGGCGGACAGGACAGATCTCACCCCTCCACTTT
CDR3: CASRRTGQISPLHF

V: TRBV5-1
D: TRBD1
J: TRBJ2-2
size: few
DNA: TGCGCCAGCAACGCAGGGGGCGCGAACACCGGGGAGCTGTTTTTT
CDR3: CASNAGGANTGELFF

V: TRBV5-4
D: TRBD1
J: TRBJ2-7
size: few
DNA: TGTGCCAGCAGCTGGACAGGCCTCGATTTTTCCTACGAGCAGTACTTC
CDR3: CASSWTGLDFSYEQYF